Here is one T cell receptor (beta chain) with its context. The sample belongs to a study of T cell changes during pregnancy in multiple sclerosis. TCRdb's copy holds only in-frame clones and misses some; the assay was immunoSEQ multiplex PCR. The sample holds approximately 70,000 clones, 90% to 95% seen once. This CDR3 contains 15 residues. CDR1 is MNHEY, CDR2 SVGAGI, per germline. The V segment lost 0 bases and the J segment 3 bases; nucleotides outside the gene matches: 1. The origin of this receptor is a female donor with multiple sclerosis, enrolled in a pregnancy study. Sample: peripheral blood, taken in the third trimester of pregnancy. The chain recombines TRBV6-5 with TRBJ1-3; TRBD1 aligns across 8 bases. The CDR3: CASSYSGQGGNTIYF. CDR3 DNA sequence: TGTGCCAGCAGTTACTCCGGACAGGGTGGAAACACCATATATTTT.